This T cell receptor (beta chain) was found in a study of T-cell reconstitution after alpha-beta-depleted transplantation in children. The library targeted TCRbeta and was prepared with unique molecular identifiers. TCRdb independently ran MiXCR on the PCR reads; one entry per CDR3 protein. The repertoire includes approximately 420,000 distinct CDR3 sequences, roughly 10% of them detected once, and about 5% sits in the top ten. This clonotype was recorded at least ten times. Trimming took 5 bases from V and 8 from J, leaving 12 bases between them. Germline V gene lookup returns CDR1 SEHNR and CDR2 FQNEAQ (reference sequence). This CDR3 comprises 12 residues.

This specimen consisted of PBMCs from the stem cell graft donor, obtained from the stem cell graft. The clonotype comes from a human donor who donated a stem cell graft to a child with acute myeloid leukemia. V is TRBV7-9 and J is TRBJ1-2; a weak D match, TRBD1 (5 bases). The chain's CDR3 is CASSPWQGGYTF. Here the CDR3 DNA reads TGTGCCAGCAGCCCTTGGCAGGGCGGCTACACCTTC.